The sequence of this T cell receptor beta chain was determined in a study of vaccination effects on CD4 cells after COVID-19. As to this clone: As yet, its antigen is unknown.

ViraFEST expansion of antigen-specific CD4+ T cells with viral peptide pools preceded sequencing. The authors isolated CD4+ T cells after roughly 10 days of culture. Nobody among the vaccine recipients had prior SARS-CoV-2 infection (nucleocapsid antibodies were negative). TCRdb's table, derived via immunoSEQ multiplex PCR, lists solely in-frame clones and lacks some. The table shows 30,000 to 45,000 clones, with roughly 76% occurring only once. The sample in question was CD4+ T cells from PBMCs cultured with SARS-CoV-2 spike peptides, obtained before COVID-19 vaccination. The sequence was collected from a human donor who received a COVID-19 vaccine.

For the CDR3, the DNA is TGTGCCAGCAGTTACCCAGAGGGACGGTTGAACACTGAAGCTTTCTTT. Translation gives CASSYPEGRLNTEAFF. V usage is TRBV6-2 or TRBV6-3 and J usage is TRBJ1-1, with a weak D call TRBD1 (5 bases). CDR3 length: 16 amino acids. Germline V gives CDR1 MNHEY, CDR2 SVGEGT. V shed 2 bases and J shed 0 bases, with 13 bases lying between them.